A single sample gave rise to the 14 T cell receptor beta chains below, sequenced in a study of blood T cell repertoires in COVID-19 (dated by TCRdb to about 2020). The library was made by the immunoSEQ multiplex PCR assay. TCRdb holds this immuneACCESS table with in-frame rearrangements only. Some clones are missing; in checked studies, unresolved V genes explain under half, and the rest has no known cause. A total of 90,000 to 100,000 clones appear in this sample, approximately 80% of them only once. About 4% of the sample goes to the ten largest clones. Sequencing was performed on peripheral blood. The receptors shown here come from a man in his sixties with acute or convalescent COVID-19.

The chain carries TRBV19 and TRBJ2-3; D might be TRBD2 (6 bases). Per the germline V gene, CDR1 is LNHDA and CDR2 is SQIVND (reference sequence). Trimming removed 7 bases at V and 0 bases at J, with 14 bases between. This CDR3 comprises 15 residues. Here the CDR3 reads CASTYSAGSTDTQYF. The DNA for the CDR3 is TGTGCCAGTACCTATTCGGCGGGGAGCACAGATACGCAGTATTTT.

The CDR3 loop is CASSSGRVGNEQFF. CDR3 in DNA: TGTGCCAGCTCAAGCGGGAGGGTAGGGAATGAGCAGTTCTTC. V and J are TRBV18 and TRBJ2-1; 10 nucleotides line up with TRBD2. The CDR3 runs 14 residues. Germline CDR1 is KGHSH and CDR2 is LQKENI. Germline trimming cut 5 bases from V and 7 bases from J; bases unmatched to any gene: 5.

The chain employs TRBV5-4 and TRBJ1-2, with D perhaps matching TRBD1 (6 bases). The CDR3 is 13 amino acids. Germline V gene sequence: CDR1 SGHNT, CDR2 YYREEE (reference sequence). The V end lost 7 bases, the J end lost 4 bases, and 14 bases lay between the germline ends. CDR3 bases: TGTGCCAGCGGACGCGGACAGTTCTATGGCTACACCTTC. Translation: CASGRGQFYGYTF.

The chain is built from TRBV30 and TRBJ1-5; 7 bases map to TRBD1. The CDR3 has 14 amino acids. The ends lost 5 bases at V and 7 bases at J; junction bases unmatched: 11. Germline CDR1 GTSNPN, CDR2 SVGIG (reference sequence). CDR3 in DNA: TGTGCCTGGGAAGGAGGGGGCGCAGGGCAGCCCCAGCATTTT. It specifies CAWEGGGAGQPQHF.

The chain joins TRBV5-6 to TRBJ1-2, with no clear D. The V end lost 2 bases, the J end lost 5 bases, and 7 bases lay between the germline ends. The germline V gene has CDR1 SGHDT and CDR2 YYEEEE. The CDR3 is 12 residues long. CDR3 nucleotide sequence: TGTGCCAGCAGCTTCGAGGAGTATGGCTACACCTTC. This gives the protein CASSFEEYGYTF.

This clone was seen a single time. This sequence joins TRBV6-6 and TRBJ1-1, with D hard to call. Germline CDR1 is MNHNY and CDR2 is SVGAGI (reference sequence). V was shortened by 5 bases and J by 3 bases, with 10 bases between the two germline ends. The CDR3 runs 13 residues. CDR3 DNA: TGTGCCAGCAGTCGAAAGATAGACACTGAAGCTTTCTTT. This gives the protein CASSRKIDTEAFF.

The V call is TRBV15, the J call TRBJ1-1, with 7 bases matching TRBD1. V trimming: 1 base; J trimming: 2 bases; junction bases outside the gene matches: 1. CDR3 length equals 14 residues. Per germline, CDR1 LNHNV and CDR2 YYDKDF (reference sequence). The CDR3 DNA reads as TGTGCCACCAGCAGAGTAGGGGGCAACACTGAAGCTTTCTTT. Protein sequence: CATSRVGGNTEAFF.

V usage is TRBV7-9 and J usage is TRBJ2-5, with 12 bases that match TRBD1. V lost 1 base and J lost 7; bases outside the gene matches: 7. CDR1 SEHNR and CDR2 FQNEAQ come from the germline V gene (reference sequence). The CDR3 sequence is 16 residues long. The chain's CDR3 is CASSLEGTGGAGTQYF. In nucleotides, the CDR3 is TGTGCCAGCAGCTTAGAAGGGACAGGGGGCGCCGGGACCCAGTACTTC.

This chain connects TRBV20-1 to TRBJ2-3, with TRBD2 matching over 10 bases. With 3 bases clipped from V and 0 bases from J, the junction kept 9 bases outside the gene matches. The CDR3 has 17 amino acids. CDR1 is DFQATT and CDR2 is SNEGSKA in the germline V gene (reference sequence). DNA of the CDR3: TGCAGTGCTAGTCGACTAGCGGGTATCTCTAGCACAGATACGCAGTATTTT. It encodes CSASRLAGISSTDTQYF.

The chain links TRBV6-5 to TRBJ2-7; 7 bases map to TRBD1. Per the germline V gene, CDR1 is MNHEY and CDR2 is SVGAGI. The junction had 7 bases not matched to a gene; V was cut back by 4 bases and J by 1 base. The CDR3 contains 15 residues. CDR3 sequence (DNA): TGTGCCAGCAGTTCGCCCAGGACAGGATCCTACGAGCAGTACTTC. It is translated as CASSSPRTGSYEQYF.

The chain combines TRBV11-2 with TRBJ1-2; 11 positions agree with TRBD1. CDR3 size: 15 residues. CDR1 is SGHAT, CDR2 FQNNGV, per germline. J lost 8 bases, V lost 5 bases, and 10 bases had no gene match. Here the CDR3 reads CASSPRRTGGGGYTF. The CDR3 DNA reads TGTGCCAGCAGCCCCCGACGGACAGGGGGCGGAGGCTACACCTTC.

The chain couples TRBV7-2 to TRBJ1-1; D is perhaps TRBD1 (5 bases). The CDR3 runs to 11 residues. Trimming cost V 10 bases and J 2 bases, with 8 bases left between them. Germline CDR1 reads SGHTA; CDR2 reads FQGNSA. The CDR3 spells CAKQDNTEAFF. CDR3 DNA: TGTGCCAAACAGGACAACACTGAAGCTTTCTTT.

This sequence joins TRBV6-5 and TRBJ2-4, with D possibly matching TRBD1 (5 bases). The V gene's germline CDR1 is MNHEY and CDR2 SVGAGI. Trimming left V 4 bases short and J 1 base short, with 11 bases between. CDR3 length: 15 residues. The CDR3 reads CASSSTTVAKNIQYF. Written as DNA, the CDR3 is TGTGCCAGCAGTTCGACGACAGTTGCCAAAAACATTCAGTACTTC.

CDR3 loop: CASSLAPGNQRNQPQHF. For the CDR3, the DNA is TGTGCCAGCAGTCTGGCACCCGGGAACCAAAGAAATCAGCCCCAGCATTTT. This chain uses TRBV27 with TRBJ1-5, with D uncertain. Germline V lookup: CDR1 MNHEY, CDR2 SMNVEV (reference sequence). The CDR3 totals 17 residues. V lost 5 bases, J lost 4 bases, and 21 bases lay in between.